The source of this T cell receptor beta chain is a study of early T cells in non-severe SARS-CoV-2 infection. Study-wide context: Chains stayed unpaired after sequencing of bulk RNA from unsorted whole blood.

The library protocol tagged individual cDNA molecules with unique molecular identifiers. TCRdb re-derived calls from the 5' RACE reads in MiXCR, one entry per CDR3 protein. The data show over 70,000 distinct CDR3 sequences, about 15% seen once. The sample holds a few counts of this clonotype. Its antigen is not known. General study results and limits: Missing private and CD4 specificities, VDJdb matching favored anti-spike CD8 responses.

The CDR3 has 15 amino acids. Germline CDR1 is SNHLY and CDR2 is FYNNEI. V shed 4 bases, J shed 3 bases, and the junction held 3 bases outside the gene matches. The V and J genes are TRBV2 and TRBJ2-1; 10 positions match TRBD1. The receptor's source is an adult who was a healthcare worker with PCR-confirmed SARS-CoV-2 infection or an uninfected control (not recorded which). The starting material was whole blood, obtained at baseline. The CDR3 nucleotides are TGTGCCAGCAGTGTCCGGGACAGGGGCTACAATGAGCAGTTCTTC. Translated: CASSVRDRGYNEQFF.